This TCR beta chain comes out of a study of graft-versus-host responses after intestinal transplantation. Trimming shortened V by 6 bases and J by 9 bases, and 18 bases separated the two germline ends. Germline loops: CDR1 MNHEY, CDR2 SVGAGI. This CDR3 spans 15 amino acids. Measured with immunoSEQ multiplex PCR; TCRdb has only the in-frame clones, and not every one. This sample has about 54,000 clones; under 95% occur once, and the top ten carry around 5.1%. The TCR sequence derives from a human patient who received an intestinal transplant, so some T cells may come from the graft donor. The rearrangement links TRBV6-5 to TRBJ1-6, with D unclear. The specimen comprised PBMCs, sampled approximately 660 days after intestinal transplant. CDR3 nucleotide sequence: TGTGCCAGCAGGGACGGGCTTCGGTCAATTTCACCCCTCCACTTT. Its translation: CASRDGLRSISPLHF.